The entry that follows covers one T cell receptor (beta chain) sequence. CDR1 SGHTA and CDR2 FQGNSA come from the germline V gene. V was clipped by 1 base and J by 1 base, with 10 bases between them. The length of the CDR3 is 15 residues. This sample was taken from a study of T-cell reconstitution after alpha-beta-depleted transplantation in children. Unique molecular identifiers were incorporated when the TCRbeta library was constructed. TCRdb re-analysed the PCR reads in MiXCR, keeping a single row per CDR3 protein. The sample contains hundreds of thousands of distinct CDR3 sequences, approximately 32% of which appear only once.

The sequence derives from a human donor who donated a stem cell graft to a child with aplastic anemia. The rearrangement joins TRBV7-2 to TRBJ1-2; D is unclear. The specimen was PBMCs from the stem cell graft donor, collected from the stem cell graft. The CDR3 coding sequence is TGTGCCAGCAGCTTAGAAGGTTACGGTAACTATGGCTACACCTTC. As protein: CASSLEGYGNYGYTF.